This T cell receptor (beta chain) was identified in a study of cytomegalovirus exposure and HLA in healthy donors. The CDR3 is 16 amino acids. Germline values: CDR1 LGHNT, CDR2 FRNRAP. The trim removed 0 bases at V and 4 bases at J, leaving 8 bases unmatched. In the PCR, 60 Vbeta and 13 Jbeta primers were used. Some clones are missing from TCRdb's copy, which holds only in-frame ones; the method was immunoSEQ multiplex PCR. This table has about 140,000 clones, around 80% appearing once. Sequencing was carried out using PBMCs. The receptor comes from a woman aged 40 to 50 in good health and CMV-seronegative. The rearrangement uses TRBV12-5 and TRBJ2-5, with 7 bases fitting TRBD2. The CDR3 sequence is CASGLVQGAGIETQYF. CDR3 DNA sequence: TGTGCTAGTGGTTTGGTCCAGGGAGCGGGAATAGAGACCCAGTACTTC.